The 17 T cell receptor beta chains below were found in one sample sequenced in a study of response to subunit inactivated influenza vaccine. TCRdb independently ran MiXCR on the RT-PCR reads; one entry per CDR3 protein. The sample has a few hundred thousand distinct CDR3 sequences; about 15% are singletons. The sample was PBMCs from blood, taken 11 to 12 days after vaccination. All receptors derive from a man aged 50 to 60 who received an inactivated influenza vaccine.

This clonotype was detected only a few times. The V call is TRBV9, the J call TRBJ2-7; D is undetermined. V lost 0 bases and J lost 5, with 6 bases in between. CDR3 length: 12 residues. Germline-derived CDR1 and CDR2 are SGDLS and YYNGEE. For the CDR3, the DNA is TGTGCCAGCAGCGTAGCAGAGAACGAGCAGTACTTC. It is translated as CASSVAENEQYF.

This clonotype appeared many times. This chain links TRBV29-1 with TRBJ2-7, with TRBD2 matching over 9 bases. The V gene's germline CDR1 is SQVTM and CDR2 ANQGSEA. This CDR3 is built from 15 residues. V gave up 2 bases and J gave up 3 bases; unmatched junction bases: 8. As DNA, the CDR3 is TGCAGCGTTGAATTCCCGTTAGCGGGAGTCTACGAGCAGTACTTC. Translated, it gives CSVEFPLAGVYEQYF.

This clonotype has a handful of counts. This sequence joins TRBV20-1 and TRBJ1-2; D unresolved. CDR1 DFQATT and CDR2 SNEGSKA come from the germline V gene (reference sequence). V lost 3 bases to trimming and J lost 6 bases, with 11 bases between them. The CDR3 spans 12 residues. The chain's CDR3 is CSARGFGDGYTF. As DNA, the CDR3 is TGCAGTGCTAGGGGATTCGGGGATGGCTACACCTTC.

V and J are TRBV30 and TRBJ2-3; D uncertain. The CDR3 is 13 amino acids. Germline V gene data show CDR1 as GTSNPN and CDR2 as SVGIG (reference sequence). V lost 0 bases, J lost 0 bases, and 4 bases lay in between. CDR3 sequence: CAWSVHSTDTQYF. In DNA form, the CDR3 reads TGTGCCTGGAGTGTACACAGCACAGATACGCAGTATTTT.

V and J are TRBV19 and TRBJ2-2; D is perhaps TRBD2 (5 bases). The CDR3 has 14 amino acids. CDR1 LNHDA and CDR2 SQIVND come from the germline V gene (reference sequence). Trimming removed 8 bases from V and 3 bases from J, with 13 bases in between. CDR3 DNA: TGTGCCAGTCATGGGAGTAGGGACACCGGGGAGCTGTTTTTT. Residues: CASHGSRDTGELFF.

The chain is built from TRBV20-1 and TRBJ2-1; 8 nucleotides align to TRBD2. Looked up from germline, CDR1 is DFQATT and CDR2 is SNEGSKA (reference sequence). The CDR3 covers 16 residues. J gave up 4 bases and V 5 bases, and 13 bases lay outside the gene matches. The CDR3 reads CSARSRGGRIYNEQFF. In nucleotides, the CDR3 is TGCAGTGCTCGATCACGGGGGGGGCGCATTTACAATGAGCAGTTCTTC.

This clonotype was picked up many times. The chain couples TRBV6-5 to TRBJ2-3; D perhaps matches TRBD1 (6 bases). V shed 2 bases and J shed 2 bases, with 8 bases lying between them. CDR1 MNHEY and CDR2 SVGAGI come from the germline V gene. The CDR3 totals 14 residues. This CDR3 is CASSYGGSTDTQYF. As DNA, the CDR3 is TGTGCCAGCAGTTACGGGGGCTCCACAGATACGCAGTATTTT.

This clonotype was found a few times. The genes are TRBV5-1 and TRBJ2-2, with 7 positions matching TRBD2. Germline assignment: CDR1 SGHRS and CDR2 YFSETQ. The CDR3 is 16 amino acids. With 0 bases clipped from V and 7 bases from J, the junction kept 9 bases outside the gene matches. The CDR3 reads CASSLEQAGYGGELFF. Written as DNA, the CDR3 is TGCGCCAGCAGCTTGGAGCAAGCGGGATATGGCGGGGAGCTGTTTTTT.

This clonotype was found a few times. This chain uses TRBV29-1 with TRBJ2-4; unclear D gene. Germline V lookup: CDR1 SQVTM, CDR2 ANQGSEA. Trimming left V 4 bases short and J 4 bases short, with 11 bases between. This CDR3 contains 13 residues. The CDR3 region has the DNA TGCAGCGTTGCTGCTCGAGCTAAAAACATTCAGTACTTC. It translates to CSVAARAKNIQYF.

The chain couples TRBV20-1 to TRBJ2-3; perhaps TRBD2 as D (6 bases). The CDR3 is 16 residues long. Germline-derived CDR1 and CDR2 are DFQATT and SNEGSKA (reference sequence). With 0 bases removed from V and 3 bases from J, the gap between germline ends came to 16 bases. DNA for the CDR3: TGCAGTGCTAGAGATCGATGGCGGGATAGGACAGATACGCAGTATTTT. Amino acid sequence: CSARDRWRDRTDTQYF.

The chain employs TRBV15 and TRBJ1-2, with a possible D match to TRBD1 (5 bases). Germline values: CDR1 LNHNV, CDR2 YYDKDF (reference sequence). This CDR3 has 14 amino acids. V was clipped by 5 bases and J by 7 bases, with 17 bases between them. DNA for the CDR3: TGTGCCACCAGCCCGGGGGGGTGGAAAGGTGGCTACACCTTC. Translation gives CATSPGGWKGGYTF.

The chain uses TRBV10-3 and TRBJ2-1, with D perhaps TRBD1 or TRBD2 (6 bases each). Between the trimmed V and J ends, which lost 8 bases and 3 bases, there was a span of 11 bases. The CDR3 has 13 amino acids. From germline, CDR1 is ENHRY and CDR2 SYGVKD. The CDR3 protein is CAIAKGGYNEQFF. CDR3 nucleotides: TGTGCCATCGCCAAGGGGGGCTACAATGAGCAGTTCTTC.

The chain is built from TRBV6-5 and TRBJ2-1, with 8 bases identical to TRBD2. Germline CDR1 MNHEY, CDR2 SVGAGI. The length of the CDR3 is 14 residues. J lost 8 bases, V lost 3 bases, and 6 bases had no gene match. The CDR3 DNA follows: TGTGCCAGCAGTTATACCGGGACTAGGGATGAGCAGTTCTTC. Its translation is CASSYTGTRDEQFF.

This clonotype has only a few counts. This chain uses TRBV28 with TRBJ1-4; the D gene is possibly TRBD1 (6 bases). The length of the CDR3 is 14 residues. Per germline, CDR1 MDHEN and CDR2 SYDVKM. Trimming shortened V by 6 bases and J by 4 bases, and 12 bases separated the two germline ends. The CDR3 region has the DNA TGTGCCAGCAGGAAGACAGGCGGTAATGAAAAACTGTTTTTT. This codes for CASRKTGGNEKLFF.

This clonotype was detected only a few times. J is TRBJ1-4 and V is TRBV11-2, with D perhaps matching TRBD1 (5 bases). Germline loops: CDR1 SGHAT, CDR2 FQNNGV. The CDR3 length is 18 residues. The ends were cut back, 3 bases at V and 0 bases at J, with 17 bases in the middle. The CDR3 spells CASSFFPGAYPTNEKLFF. The CDR3 DNA is TGTGCCAGCAGCTTTTTCCCCGGGGCTTATCCAACTAATGAAAAACTGTTTTTT.

This clonotype was seen repeatedly, ten times or more. The chain carries TRBV29-1 and TRBJ2-3, with 8 bases fitting TRBD2. The V segment lost 1 base and the J segment 5 bases; nucleotides outside the gene matches: 5. The CDR3 runs 14 residues. Germline V gene sequence: CDR1 SQVTM, CDR2 ANQGSEA. The CDR3 nucleotides read TGCAGCGTTGAAGTGACTAGCGCTAAAGATACGCAGTATTTT. Its translation: CSVEVTSAKDTQYF.

The gene calls are TRBV10-1 and TRBJ2-3; D tentatively fits TRBD1 or TRBD2 (6 bases each). The CDR3 loop spans 14 amino acids. V was cut by 3 bases and J by 0 bases, with 7 bases left in between. Germline V gene lookup returns CDR1 WNHNN and CDR2 SYGVQD (reference sequence). CDR3 amino acids: CASSEGGSTDTQYF. The CDR3 bases are TGCGCCAGCAGTGAAGGGGGGAGCACAGATACGCAGTATTTT.